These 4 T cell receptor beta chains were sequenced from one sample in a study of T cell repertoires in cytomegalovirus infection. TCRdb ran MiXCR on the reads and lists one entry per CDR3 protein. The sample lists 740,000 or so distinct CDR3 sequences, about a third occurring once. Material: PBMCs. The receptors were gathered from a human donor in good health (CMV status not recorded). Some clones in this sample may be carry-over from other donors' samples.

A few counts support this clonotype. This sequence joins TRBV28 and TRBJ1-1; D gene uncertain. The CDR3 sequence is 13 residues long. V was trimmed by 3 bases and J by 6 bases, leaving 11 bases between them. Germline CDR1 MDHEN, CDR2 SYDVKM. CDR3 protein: CASSFGNRPEAFF. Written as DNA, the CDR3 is TGTGCCAGCAGTTTCGGCAATCGCCCTGAAGCTTTCTTT.

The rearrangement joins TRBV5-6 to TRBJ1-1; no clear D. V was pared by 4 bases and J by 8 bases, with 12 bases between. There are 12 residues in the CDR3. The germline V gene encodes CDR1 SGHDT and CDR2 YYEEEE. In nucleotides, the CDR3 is TGTGCCAGCAGCCCCGGGAGGAACGAAGCTTTCTTT. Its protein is CASSPGRNEAFF. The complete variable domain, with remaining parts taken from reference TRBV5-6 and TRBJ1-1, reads DAGVTQSPTHLIKTRGQQVTLRCSPKSGHDTVSWYQQALGQGPQFIFQYYEEEERQRGNFPDRFSGHQFPNYSSELNVNALLLGDSALYLCASSPGRNEAFFGQGTRLTVV.

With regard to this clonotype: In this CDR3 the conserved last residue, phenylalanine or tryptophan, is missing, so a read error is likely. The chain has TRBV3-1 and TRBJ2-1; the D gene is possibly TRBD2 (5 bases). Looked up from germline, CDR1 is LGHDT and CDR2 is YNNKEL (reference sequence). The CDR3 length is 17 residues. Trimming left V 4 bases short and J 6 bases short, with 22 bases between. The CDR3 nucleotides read TGTGCCAGCAGCCGCGGTTGGGCCAGCGGAAATCTCAATGAGCAGTTCTAC. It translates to CASSRGWASGNLNEQFY.

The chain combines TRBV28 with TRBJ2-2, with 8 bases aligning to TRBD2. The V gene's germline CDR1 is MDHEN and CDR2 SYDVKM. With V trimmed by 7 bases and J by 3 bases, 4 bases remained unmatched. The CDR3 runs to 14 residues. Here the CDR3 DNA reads TGTGCCAGCAAGCGGGGGATTCACACCGGGGAGCTGTTTTTT. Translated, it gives CASKRGIHTGELFF.